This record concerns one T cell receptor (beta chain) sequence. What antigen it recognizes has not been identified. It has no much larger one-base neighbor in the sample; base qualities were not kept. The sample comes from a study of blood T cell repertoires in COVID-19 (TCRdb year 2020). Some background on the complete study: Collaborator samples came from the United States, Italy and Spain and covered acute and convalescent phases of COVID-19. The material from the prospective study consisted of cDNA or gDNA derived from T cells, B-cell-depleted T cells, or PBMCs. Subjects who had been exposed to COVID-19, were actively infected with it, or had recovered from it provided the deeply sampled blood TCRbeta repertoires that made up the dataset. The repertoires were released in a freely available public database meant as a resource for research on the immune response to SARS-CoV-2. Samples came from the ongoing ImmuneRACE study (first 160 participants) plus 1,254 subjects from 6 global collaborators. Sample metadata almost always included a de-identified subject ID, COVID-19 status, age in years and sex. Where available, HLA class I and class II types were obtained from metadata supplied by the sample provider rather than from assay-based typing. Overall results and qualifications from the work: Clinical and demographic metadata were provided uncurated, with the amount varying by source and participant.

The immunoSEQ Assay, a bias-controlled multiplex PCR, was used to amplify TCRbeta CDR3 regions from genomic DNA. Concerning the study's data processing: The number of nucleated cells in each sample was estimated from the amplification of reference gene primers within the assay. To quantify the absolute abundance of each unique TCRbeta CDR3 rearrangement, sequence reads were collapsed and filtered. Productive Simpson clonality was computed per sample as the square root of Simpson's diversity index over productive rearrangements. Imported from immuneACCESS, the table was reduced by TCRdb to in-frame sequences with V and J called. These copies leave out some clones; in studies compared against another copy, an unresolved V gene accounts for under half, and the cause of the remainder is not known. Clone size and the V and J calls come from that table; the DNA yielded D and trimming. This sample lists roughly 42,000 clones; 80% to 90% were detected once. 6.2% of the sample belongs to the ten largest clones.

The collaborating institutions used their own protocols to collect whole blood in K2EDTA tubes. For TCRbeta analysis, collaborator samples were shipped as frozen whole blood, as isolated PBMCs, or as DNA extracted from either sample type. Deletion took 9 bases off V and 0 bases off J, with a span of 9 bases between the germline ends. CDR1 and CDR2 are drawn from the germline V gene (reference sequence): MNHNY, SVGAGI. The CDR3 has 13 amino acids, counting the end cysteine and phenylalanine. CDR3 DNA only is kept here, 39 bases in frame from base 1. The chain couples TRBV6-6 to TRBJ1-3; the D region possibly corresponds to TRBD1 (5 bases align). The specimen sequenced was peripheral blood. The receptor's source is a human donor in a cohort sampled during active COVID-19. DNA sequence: TGTGCCAGTTTCGGGGGCTCTGGAAACACCATATATTTT. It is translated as CASFGGSGNTIYF.